Below, 29 T cell receptor beta chains from the same sample are listed, as sequenced in a study of response to subunit inactivated influenza vaccine. MiXCR was run by TCRdb on the RT-PCR reads, yielding one entry per CDR3 protein. The sample contains 650,000 to 800,000 distinct CDR3 sequences, around 18% of which appear only once. The sequencing here drew on PBMCs from blood, taken 5 to 6 days after vaccination. Receptor source: a man aged 45-65 years who received an inactivated influenza vaccine.

The gene calls are TRBV28 and TRBJ2-7; D gene unclear. Germline-derived CDR1 and CDR2 are MDHEN and SYDVKM. V lost 3 bases and J 6 bases, leaving 12 bases between the germline ends. The CDR3 covers 13 residues. The CDR3 is CASSFYEPGEQYF. CDR3 in DNA: TGTGCCAGCAGTTTCTATGAGCCCGGCGAGCAGTACTTC. Full variable domain (rest looked up from reference TRBV28 and TRBJ2-7): DVKVTQSSRYLVKRTGEKVFLECVQDMDHENMFWYRQDPGLGLRLIYFSYDVKMKEKGDIPEGYSVSREKKERFSLILESASTNQTSMYLCASSFYEPGEQYFGPGTRLTVT.

This chain uses TRBV20-1 with TRBJ1-5; D is unresolved. Trimming removed 2 bases at V and 0 bases at J, with 8 bases between. The V gene's germline CDR1 is DFQATT and CDR2 SNEGSKA (reference sequence). The CDR3 has 14 amino acids. The CDR3 region is CSARKAPSNQPQHF. The CDR3 DNA reads as TGCAGTGCTAGAAAGGCCCCTAGCAATCAGCCCCAGCATTTT.

This clonotype was observed a few times. The chain has TRBV11-2 and TRBJ1-1; 12 nucleotides agree with TRBD1. The CDR3 is made up of 15 amino acids. Germline V gene lookup returns CDR1 SGHAT and CDR2 FQNNGV. The trim removed 5 bases at V and 5 bases at J, leaving 6 bases unmatched. The CDR3 sequence is CASSRGTGGITEAFF. The CDR3 DNA reads TGTGCCAGCAGCCGGGGGACAGGGGGCATAACTGAAGCTTTCTTT.

This clonotype has ten or more counts. The junction differs from germline at one of its ends, possibly a read error. CDR3 sequence reads: CASSLRSGNENLFF. CDR3 in DNA: TGCGCCAGCAGCTTGCGGTCGGGGAATGAAAACCTGTTTTTT. The chain links TRBV5-1 to TRBJ1-4; D not resolved. This CDR3 has 14 residues. Germline V CDR1 and CDR2: SGHRS, YFSETQ.

The genes are TRBV20-1 and TRBJ2-2, with D perhaps being TRBD1 or TRBD2 (5 bases each). The CDR3 is 15 residues long. The V end lost 2 bases, the J end lost 5 bases, and 15 bases lay between the germline ends. From germline, CDR1 is DFQATT and CDR2 SNEGSKA (reference sequence). The CDR3 spells CSARRDGISTGELFF. Written as DNA, the CDR3 is TGCAGTGCTAGAAGGGACGGGATCAGTACCGGGGAGCTGTTTTTT.

The genes are TRBV6-5 and TRBJ1-1; no reliable D call. Looked up from germline, CDR1 is MNHEY and CDR2 is SVGAGI. The CDR3 sequence is 14 residues long. The germline V and J ends were trimmed by 2 bases and 4 bases, with 11 bases remaining between them. CDR3 nucleotides: TGTGCCAGCAGTTACCAGGAGCCCGGCACTGAAGCTTTCTTT. Protein: CASSYQEPGTEAFF.

The J gene is TRBJ2-5, the V gene TRBV9; maybe TRBD1 (6 bases). Germline lookup yields CDR1 SGDLS and CDR2 YYNGEE. V lost 2 bases, J lost 3 bases, and 11 bases lay in between. The CDR3 spans 14 residues. In nucleotides, the CDR3 is TGTGCCAGCAGCGTGACGGGACAAAAAGAGACCCAGTACTTC. It codes for CASSVTGQKETQYF. Using reference TRBV9 and TRBJ2-5 for the parts outside the CDR3, the full variable domain is DSGVTQTPKHLITATGQRVTLRCSPRSGDLSVYWYQQSLDQGLQFLIQYYNGEERAKGNILERFSAQQFPDLHSELNLSSLELGDSALYFCASSVTGQKETQYFGPGTRLLVL.

The rearrangement joins TRBV20-1 to TRBJ2-1; 8 positions match TRBD2. V gave up 1 base and J gave up 6 bases; unmatched junction bases: 8. The germline CDR1 and CDR2 sequences are DFQATT and SNEGSKA (reference sequence). The CDR3 has 15 residues. The CDR3 DNA follows: TGCAGTGCTAGAGGTCCGAGCGGGAGCCCCAATGAGCAGTTCTTC. It is translated as CSARGPSGSPNEQFF.

This clonotype showed up many times. This rearrangement joins TRBV4-3 to TRBJ2-7; the match to TRBD1 covers 7 bases. The V segment lost 1 base and the J segment 2 bases; nucleotides outside the gene matches: 5. Germline V gene lookup returns CDR1 LGHNA and CDR2 YSLEER. The CDR3 consists of 15 residues. DNA of the CDR3: TGCGCCAGCAGCCAAGGTCCAGGGGGAACCTACGAGCAGTACTTC. Encoded protein: CASSQGPGGTYEQYF.

V is TRBV7-2 and J is TRBJ2-7, with a possible D match to TRBD2 (6 bases). There are 16 residues in the CDR3. Germline V gene data show CDR1 as SGHTA and CDR2 as FQGNSA. V dropped 0 bases and J dropped 2 bases, with 14 bases sitting between them. CDR3 DNA sequence: TGTGCCAGCAGCTTAGCGCTTGGGCGGGGAACCTACGAGCAGTACTTC. Protein product: CASSLALGRGTYEQYF.

This clonotype showed up many times. The J gene is TRBJ2-7, the V gene TRBV29-1; no definite D call. CDR1 is SQVTM and CDR2 is ANQGSEA in the germline V gene. V lost 5 bases to trimming and J lost 0 bases, with 5 bases between them. The CDR3 is 11 residues long. The CDR3 DNA reads TGCAGCGTTCTGGACTCCTACGAGCAGTACTTC. Its translation: CSVLDSYEQYF.

The V and J genes are TRBV4-3 and TRBJ1-1, with D unresolved. Deletions cut 1 base from V and 0 bases from J, with 12 bases between. The CDR3 runs to 16 residues. Germline V CDR1 and CDR2: LGHNA, YSLEER. CDR3 DNA sequence: TGCGCCAGCAGCCAAGGGTACAACACAGTGAACACTGAAGCTTTCTTT. This codes for CASSQGYNTVNTEAFF.

This chain links TRBV20-1 with TRBJ2-7; tentatively, D is TRBD2 (6 bases). Trimming removed 4 bases at V and 7 bases at J, with 17 bases between. The CDR3 is made up of 13 amino acids. Germline-derived CDR1 and CDR2 are DFQATT and SNEGSKA (reference sequence). This CDR3 reads CSAIMGYRGEQYF. DNA for the CDR3: TGCAGTGCTATAATGGGCTACCGGGGGGAGCAGTACTTC.

CDR3 sequence (DNA): TGCGCCAGCTCGGCAAACACCGGCACAGATACGCAGTATTTT. It codes for CASSANTGTDTQYF. The chain carries TRBV5-1 and TRBJ2-3; D unresolved. The germline V gene has CDR1 SGHRS and CDR2 YFSETQ. This CDR3 spans 14 amino acids. Trimming removed 7 bases from V and 1 base from J, with 13 bases in between.

A few counts support this clonotype. V is TRBV12-3 or TRBV12-4 and J is TRBJ2-3; TRBD2 matches 10 bases. The CDR3 runs 16 residues. Trimming at V came to 3 bases and at J to 5 bases, leaving 8 bases not matched to a gene. The CDR3 DNA reads TGTGCCAGCAGTTTTAAGCGCCTAGCGGGAGTAGATACGCAGTATTTT. It yields the protein CASSFKRLAGVDTQYF.

The chain has TRBV7-9 and TRBJ2-1, with 7 bases lining up with TRBD1. J lost 4 bases, V lost 4 bases, and 13 bases had no gene match. This CDR3 is 17 amino acids long. Germline lookup yields CDR1 SEHNR and CDR2 FQNEAQ (reference sequence). CDR3 residues: CASSWNSLRQGYNEQFF. CDR3 nucleotides: TGTGCCAGCAGCTGGAATTCATTAAGACAGGGTTACAATGAGCAGTTCTTC.

This clonotype has only one observation. This sequence joins TRBV20-1 and TRBJ2-7; 10 bases match TRBD1. The CDR3 length is 14 residues. Germline lookup yields CDR1 DFQATT and CDR2 SNEGSKA (reference sequence). After removal of 3 bases from V and 4 bases from J, the junction contained 6 bases not matched to a gene. This CDR3 is CSASPGTGEYEQYF. The CDR3, as DNA: TGCAGTGCTAGCCCCGGGACAGGGGAATACGAGCAGTACTTC.

This clonotype was recorded a few times. The chain carries TRBV7-6 and TRBJ1-5; 9 bases fit TRBD1. This CDR3 is 15 amino acids long. Germline V CDR1 and CDR2: SGHVS, FNYEAQ. J gave up 6 bases and V 5 bases, and 8 bases lay outside the gene matches. For the CDR3, the DNA is TGTGCCAGCAGCCTGGGACAGGGCGAGGCTCAGCCCCAGCATTTT. It translates to CASSLGQGEAQPQHF. The full variable domain, its missing parts supplied by reference TRBV7-6 and TRBJ1-5, is GAGVSQSPRYKVTKRGQDVALRCDPISGHVSLYWYRQALGQGPEFLTYFNYEAQQDKSGLPNDRFSAERPEGSISTLTIQRTEQRDSAMYRCASSLGQGEAQPQHFGDGTRLSIL.

The chain couples TRBV7-9 to TRBJ1-1, with TRBD1 identical over 7 bases. The CDR3 is 13 residues long. The germline CDR1 and CDR2 sequences are SEHNR and FQNEAQ (reference sequence). The V gene end was trimmed by 5 bases and the J gene end by 8 bases; junction bases not matched to a gene: 8. For the CDR3, the DNA is TGTGCCAGCAGCGTACCAACAGGGGCGGAAGCTTTCTTT. Amino acids: CASSVPTGAEAFF.

This clonotype has more than one count but fewer than ten. This chain's CDR3 is CASSSSGRTDTQYF. DNA of the CDR3: TGCGCCAGCAGCAGTAGCGGGAGAACAGATACGCAGTATTTT. V gene TRBV5-1 combines with J gene TRBJ2-3; 9 bases fit TRBD2. Germline lookup yields CDR1 SGHRS and CDR2 YFSETQ. The V segment lost 4 bases and the J segment 3 bases; nucleotides outside the gene matches: 3. The CDR3 loop spans 14 amino acids.

The chain uses TRBV19 and TRBJ1-2, with 9 bases that match TRBD1. Trimming cost V 7 bases and J 4 bases; bases outside gene matches: 7. The CDR3 extends over 14 amino acids. CDR1 LNHDA and CDR2 SQIVND come from the germline V gene (reference sequence). CDR3: CASTPGTGIYGYTF. The CDR3 DNA reads as TGTGCCAGTACCCCGGGGACAGGGATCTATGGCTACACCTTC.

This clonotype has a handful of counts. The chain recombines TRBV7-2 with TRBJ2-2; 8 bases agree with TRBD2. With 4 bases clipped from V and 7 bases from J, the junction kept 11 bases outside the gene matches. The CDR3 runs 16 residues. Germline V gives CDR1 SGHTA, CDR2 FQGNSA. CDR3 sequence reads: CASSSLAAKGSGELFF. CDR3 nucleotides: TGTGCCAGCAGCTCACTAGCGGCCAAGGGTAGCGGGGAGCTGTTTTTT.

This chain links TRBV4-3 with TRBJ2-7, with unresolved D. Germline-derived CDR1 and CDR2 are LGHNA and YSLEER. V was pared by 1 base and J by 4 bases, with 8 bases between. The CDR3 totals 13 residues. Here the CDR3 reads CASSQVRAYEQYF. CDR3 bases: TGCGCCAGCAGCCAAGTTCGCGCTTACGAGCAGTACTTC.

The CDR3 bases are TGTGCCAGCAATCCGCCCTGGGGTGAGCAGTTCTTC. Encoded protein: CASNPPWGEQFF. This chain links TRBV12-3 or TRBV12-4 with TRBJ2-1; D gene ambiguous. Trimming removed 7 bases at V and 9 bases at J, with 13 bases between. The CDR3 is 12 amino acids.

The CDR3 bases are TGTGCCAGCAGCTTATTTGACTACACCGGGGAGCTGTTTTTT. Encoded protein: CASSLFDYTGELFF. This chain connects TRBV13 to TRBJ2-2; D ambiguous. There are 14 residues in the CDR3. Trimming left V 2 bases short and J 3 bases short, with 7 bases between. Germline CDR1 PRHDT, CDR2 FYEKMQ (reference sequence).

There are many counts of this clonotype. V is TRBV4-2 and J is TRBJ2-1, with D maybe TRBD2 (6 bases). The germline CDR1 and CDR2 sequences are LGHNA and YNFKEQ. Trimming shortened V by 1 base and J by 1 base, and 8 bases separated the two germline ends. This CDR3 is built from 15 residues. CDR3 amino acids: CASSQVRESYNEQFF. CDR3 coding DNA: TGTGCCAGCAGCCAAGTTCGGGAGTCCTACAATGAGCAGTTCTTC.

This clonotype was observed at least ten times. The chain uses TRBV20-1 and TRBJ2-3, with 7 bases lining up with TRBD2. CDR1 and CDR2 (germline): DFQATT, SNEGSKA (reference sequence). The CDR3 runs to 15 residues. Trimming removed 0 bases from V and 5 bases from J; junction bases left unmatched: 8. CDR3 in amino acids: CSARDLPSGLDTQYF. In DNA form, the CDR3 reads TGCAGTGCTAGAGATCTGCCTAGCGGATTAGATACGCAGTATTTT.

The chain employs TRBV27 and TRBJ1-2; D gene ambiguous. Looked up from germline, CDR1 is MNHEY and CDR2 is SMNVEV (reference sequence). This CDR3 comprises 13 residues. The germline V and J ends were trimmed by 6 bases and 10 bases, with 18 bases remaining between them. CDR3 sequence reads: CASRGNQDLTYTF. CDR3 nucleotides: TGTGCCAGCAGGGGAAACCAGGACTTAACCTACACCTTC.

This clonotype was recorded at least ten times. The chain joins TRBV25-1 to TRBJ1-5; 8 bases match TRBD1. V shed 5 bases and J 6 bases; nucleotides not matched to a gene: 3. CDR3 size: 13 residues. Germline V gene data show CDR1 as MGHDK and CDR2 as SYGVNS. The DNA for the CDR3 is TGTGCCAGCAGTTCAGGGGGCGGTCAGCCCCAGCATTTT. This sequence encodes CASSSGGGQPQHF.